This T cell receptor beta chain comes out of a study of T cell responses to AZD1222 COVID-19 vaccine. Study background: Samples with a second dose at about 4 or about 12 weeks were pooled together. Study outcomes and limitations: Spike-spanning, vaccine-associated CD4 TCRs were dominant at 160-218 and 743-854. Nearly half of spike-specific TCRs reportedly go after variant regions that carry no mutations.

Germline CDR1 reads LNHDA; CDR2 reads SQIVND (reference sequence). There are 13 residues in the CDR3. Deletions cut 8 bases from V and 1 base from J, with 9 bases between. For this clone: Its antigen is still unknown.

Profiling relied on immunoSEQ multiplex PCR, and the TCRdb table lists in-frame clones only, not all of them. Of 200,000 or so clones listed, almost 95% are singletons. Sequenced here: peripheral blood, sampled on day 0 of AZD1222 vaccination. J is TRBJ1-5 and V is TRBV19; no clear D. The sequence was obtained from an adult in good health. CDR3 region: CASYEGSNQPQHF. The CDR3 region has the DNA TGTGCCAGTTACGAAGGGAGCAATCAGCCCCAGCATTTT.